These 26 T cell receptor beta chains were sequenced from one sample in a study of blood T cell repertoires in COVID-19. Repertoires were generated with immunoSEQ multiplex PCR, while TCRdb's copy carries only in-frame clones and drops some. The data contain about 210,000 clones, about 85% of them singletons. The sequencing sample was made of peripheral blood. The receptor set was obtained from a woman older than 75 with acute or convalescent COVID-19.

The V gene is TRBV19, the J gene TRBJ2-5; no reliable D call. Germline V gene sequence: CDR1 LNHDA, CDR2 SQIVND (reference sequence). Trimming removed 3 bases at V and 4 bases at J, with 12 bases between. The CDR3 is made up of 14 amino acids. CDR3 protein: CASSIGQNPETQYF. CDR3 nucleotide sequence: TGTGCCAGTAGTATTGGCCAGAACCCAGAGACCCAGTACTTC.

This clone was seen a few times. V is TRBV28 and J is TRBJ1-5; TRBD1 is a possible D gene (6 bases). There are 14 residues in the CDR3. The V end lost 4 bases, the J end lost 7 bases, and 14 bases lay between the germline ends. From germline, CDR1 is MDHEN and CDR2 SYDVKM. The CDR3 nucleotides are TGTGCCAGCAGTTCTGGGGGCGCGGTCCAGCCCCAGCATTTT. Its translation is CASSSGGAVQPQHF.

The chain is built from TRBV2 and TRBJ1-2; D is uncertain. The CDR3 is 12 amino acids. V gave up 6 bases and J gave up 0 bases, with 5 bases separating them. Germline CDR1 and CDR2: SNHLY and FYNNEI. The CDR3 coding sequence is TGTGCCAGCAGAGGAGCTAACTATGGCTACACCTTC. It codes for CASRGANYGYTF.

This chain connects TRBV23-1 to TRBJ2-1, with 9 nucleotides matching TRBD2. TRBV23-1 is an ORF, and what it does is uncertain. The junction had 9 bases not matched to a gene; V was cut back by 1 base and J by 2 bases. The CDR3 length is 18 residues. The chain's CDR3 is CASSQWLASGNTYNEQFF. In DNA, the CDR3 is TGCGCCAGCAGTCAATGGTTGGCTAGCGGGAACACCTACAATGAGCAGTTCTTC.

The chain carries TRBV6-5 and TRBJ2-7, with a tentative D call TRBD2 (6 bases). Germline CDR1 MNHEY, CDR2 SVGAGI. Trimming pared 2 bases from V and 4 bases from J, leaving 12 bases between. There are 14 residues in the CDR3. CDR3 nucleotides: TGTGCCAGCAGTTACGGGAGGTTCAGGTACGAGCAGTACTTC. Translated, it gives CASSYGRFRYEQYF.

This chain uses TRBV7-9 with TRBJ2-2; 10 nucleotides agree with TRBD2. After removal of 3 bases from V and 6 bases from J, the junction contained 4 bases not matched to a gene. Germline V gene data show CDR1 as SEHNR and CDR2 as FQNEAQ (reference sequence). The CDR3 contains 15 residues. For the CDR3, the DNA is TGTGCCAGCAGCTTGTCTAGCGGGAGTGCCGGGGAGCTGTTTTTT. Translated, it gives CASSLSSGSAGELFF.

The CDR3 coding sequence is TGTGCCTGGAGTGACTTAGAGACCCAGTACTTC. This encodes CAWSDLETQYF. The chain joins TRBV30 to TRBJ2-5; D unresolved. V was cut by 1 base and J by 4 bases, with 4 bases left in between. This CDR3 comprises 11 residues. Germline-derived CDR1 and CDR2 are GTSNPN and SVGIG (reference sequence).

The rearrangement uses TRBV24-1 and TRBJ1-5, with D perhaps matching TRBD1 (6 bases). V was pared by 2 bases and J by 4 bases, with 8 bases between. The CDR3 runs to 14 residues. Germline CDR1 and CDR2: KGHDR and SFDVKD. The chain's CDR3 is CATSDWGTNQPQHF. In DNA, the CDR3 is TGTGCCACCAGTGATTGGGGGACAAATCAGCCCCAGCATTTT.

The CDR3 sequence is CASSPAGTYEQYF. Written as DNA, the CDR3 is TGTGCCAGCAGTCCCGCAGGGACCTACGAGCAGTACTTC. This chain joins TRBV6-5 and TRBJ2-7; D might be TRBD1 (5 bases). V lost 5 bases and J lost 2, with 10 bases in between. Germline CDR1 MNHEY, CDR2 SVGAGI. The length of the CDR3 is 13 residues.

The chain links TRBV7-2 to TRBJ1-1; TRBD1 is a possible D gene (5 bases). The CDR3 runs 13 residues. Trimming took 3 bases from V and 5 from J, leaving 10 bases between them. CDR1 and CDR2 from the germline V gene are SGHTA and FQGNSA. The DNA of the CDR3 is TGTGCCAGCAGCTTCCAGGGTCGGACTGAAGCTTTCTTT. Protein sequence: CASSFQGRTEAFF.

This clone was seen only once. The V and J genes are TRBV4-3 and TRBJ1-1, with D unresolved. V was shortened by 1 base and J by 5 bases, with 14 bases between the two germline ends. In germline, CDR1 is LGHNA, CDR2 YSLEER. The CDR3 consists of 15 residues. CDR3 region: CASSQVDRPGTEAFF. The CDR3 bases are TGCGCCAGCAGCCAAGTTGACCGGCCGGGGACTGAAGCTTTCTTT.

This clone was seen a few times. The gene calls are TRBV10-1 and TRBJ1-5, with D tentatively TRBD1 (6 bases). CDR1 and CDR2 (germline): WNHNN, SYGVQD (reference sequence). The CDR3 runs 15 residues. With 3 bases removed from V and 3 bases from J, the gap between germline ends came to 12 bases. The CDR3 loop reads CASSDGQGSNQPQHF. The CDR3 DNA is TGCGCCAGCAGTGACGGCCAGGGGTCCAATCAGCCCCAGCATTTT.

The chain links TRBV18 to TRBJ1-1; D gene ambiguous. Germline CDR1 and CDR2: KGHSH and LQKENI. Trimming took off 3 bases at V and 0 bases at J, with 11 bases between the two ends. The CDR3 spans 15 residues. In DNA, the CDR3 is TGTGCCAGCTCACCTAGTAGCACCATGAACACTGAAGCTTTCTTT. Translated: CASSPSSTMNTEAFF.

The rearrangement joins TRBV5-1 to TRBJ1-6; unclear D gene. The germline gives CDR1 SGHRS, CDR2 YFSETQ. The CDR3 loop spans 14 amino acids. V lost 3 bases and J lost 7, with 11 bases in between. The CDR3: CASSSQPGNSPLHF. In DNA, the CDR3 is TGCGCCAGCAGCTCGCAGCCGGGAAATTCACCCCTCCACTTT.

J is TRBJ2-1 and V is TRBV24-1; TRBD1 is a possible D gene (6 bases). The CDR3 is 14 residues long. V was clipped by 3 bases and J by 15 bases, with 20 bases between them. CDR1 and CDR2 from the germline V gene are KGHDR and SFDVKD. The CDR3 DNA is TGTGCCACCAGTGATCAGATTGTCGGCAGGGGTCTGTTCTTC. Its translation is CATSDQIVGRGLFF.

This chain uses TRBV5-5 with TRBJ2-5, with 8 bases matching TRBD2. Trimming at V came to 8 bases and at J to 5 bases, leaving 14 bases not matched to a gene. Germline loops: CDR1 SGHKS, CDR2 YYEKEE (reference sequence). This CDR3 is built from 15 residues. This CDR3 reads CASSGSGTTMETQYF. DNA for the CDR3: TGTGCCAGTAGTGGTAGCGGGACCACTATGGAGACCCAGTACTTC.

The chain couples TRBV7-2 to TRBJ2-7; D uncertain. The CDR3 runs to 14 residues. V was pared by 5 bases and J by 0 bases, with 11 bases between. In germline, CDR1 is SGHTA, CDR2 FQGNSA. The CDR3 loop reads CASSPGPDSYEQYF. In nucleotides, the CDR3 is TGTGCCAGCAGCCCAGGCCCAGACTCCTACGAGCAGTACTTC.

The V and J genes are TRBV2 and TRBJ1-4, with 7 bases fitting TRBD1. Germline V gives CDR1 SNHLY, CDR2 FYNNEI. With V trimmed by 4 bases and J by 5 bases, 7 bases remained unmatched. This CDR3 comprises 15 residues. CDR3 sequence: CASSAYRGQNEKLFF. CDR3 nucleotide sequence: TGTGCCAGCAGTGCTTACAGGGGACAAAATGAAAAACTGTTTTTT. Full variable domain (rest looked up from reference TRBV2 and TRBJ1-4): EPEVTQTPSHQVTQMGQEVILRCVPISNHLYFYWYRQILGQKVEFLVSFYNNEISEKSEIFDDQFSVERPDGSNFTLKIRSTKLEDSAMYFCASSAYRGQNEKLFFGSGTQLSVL.

V gene TRBV7-9 combines with J gene TRBJ2-6; 8 nucleotides match TRBD1. V lost 1 base, J lost 0 bases, and 5 bases stayed unmatched. The CDR3 is 18 amino acids. Germline values: CDR1 SEHNR, CDR2 FQNEAQ (reference sequence). The CDR3 region has the DNA TGTGCCAGCAGCTTAGGGACAGGGAAATACTCTGGGGCCAACGTCCTGACTTTC. Translated: CASSLGTGKYSGANVLTF.

The chain combines TRBV6-1 with TRBJ1-4, with D perhaps matching TRBD1 (5 bases). This CDR3 region has 14 residues. V was cut by 0 bases and J by 8 bases, with 10 bases left in between. Germline values: CDR1 MNHNS, CDR2 SASEGT. The CDR3 DNA reads as TGTGCCAGCAGTGAAGCGGCAGGGTACGAAAAACTGTTTTTT. This gives the protein CASSEAAGYEKLFF.

The chain combines TRBV7-8 with TRBJ1-2; possibly TRBD1 for D (6 bases). CDR3 length: 13 residues. The germline V gene has CDR1 SGHVS and CDR2 FQNEAQ. With 1 base removed from V and 4 bases from J, the gap between germline ends came to 7 bases. The CDR3: CASSLDRAYGYTF. CDR3 nucleotide sequence: TGTGCCAGCAGCTTAGACAGGGCCTATGGCTACACCTTC.

The CDR3 loop is CASSPGTSNTEAFF. CDR3 coding DNA: TGTGCCAGCTCACCAGGGACATCGAACACTGAAGCTTTCTTT. The gene calls are TRBV18 and TRBJ1-1; TRBD1 is a possible D gene (6 bases). Germline CDR1 and CDR2: KGHSH and LQKENI. The CDR3 totals 14 residues. The V end was cut by 2 bases, the J end by 1 base, with 8 bases between. Combining the CDR3 with reference TRBV18 and TRBJ1-1 gives the whole variable domain NAGVMQNPRHLVRRRGQEARLRCSPMKGHSHVYWYRQLPEEGLKFMVYLQKENIIDESGMPKERFSAEFPKEGPSILRIQQVVRGDSAAYFCASSPGTSNTEAFFGQGTRLTVV.

This chain uses TRBV10-3 with TRBJ2-1; 7 bases are shared with TRBD2. Germline V gives CDR1 ENHRY, CDR2 SYGVKD. The CDR3 sequence is 16 residues long. V was clipped by 7 bases and J by 4 bases; unmatched bases: 13. The CDR3 DNA is TGTGCCATCAAGACCACTGAACGGGGGGAGTACAATGAGCAGTTCTTC. Protein product: CAIKTTERGEYNEQFF.

The chain joins TRBV3-1 (or the pseudogene TRBV3-2) to TRBJ2-7, with 8 nucleotides matching TRBD2. CDR3 size: 15 residues. V shed 1 base, J shed 4 bases, and the junction held 6 bases outside the gene matches. Germline V lookup: CDR1 LGHDT, CDR2 YNNKEL (reference sequence). This CDR3 reads CASSQGGGRGYEQYF. CDR3 coding DNA: TGTGCCAGCAGCCAAGGCGGGGGGAGGGGGTACGAGCAGTACTTC.

V usage is TRBV28 and J usage is TRBJ2-3; TRBD2 matches at 7 bases. This CDR3 is 16 amino acids long. Germline V lookup: CDR1 MDHEN, CDR2 SYDVKM. Losses at the gene ends were 3 bases for V and 2 bases for J; bases not matched to a gene: 8. The CDR3 loop reads CASSLAPGLITDTQYF. The DNA for the CDR3 is TGTGCCAGCAGTTTGGCGCCGGGACTAATCACAGATACGCAGTATTTT.

This clone was seen more than once but under ten times. The chain links TRBV11-2 to TRBJ2-3, with a tentative D call TRBD1 (5 bases). The V end was cut by 5 bases, the J end by 1 base, with 10 bases between. This CDR3 spans 14 amino acids. Germline CDR1 reads SGHAT; CDR2 reads FQNNGV. DNA of the CDR3: TGTGCCAGCAGCCCAACGACAGGCACAGATACGCAGTATTTT. This gives the protein CASSPTTGTDTQYF.